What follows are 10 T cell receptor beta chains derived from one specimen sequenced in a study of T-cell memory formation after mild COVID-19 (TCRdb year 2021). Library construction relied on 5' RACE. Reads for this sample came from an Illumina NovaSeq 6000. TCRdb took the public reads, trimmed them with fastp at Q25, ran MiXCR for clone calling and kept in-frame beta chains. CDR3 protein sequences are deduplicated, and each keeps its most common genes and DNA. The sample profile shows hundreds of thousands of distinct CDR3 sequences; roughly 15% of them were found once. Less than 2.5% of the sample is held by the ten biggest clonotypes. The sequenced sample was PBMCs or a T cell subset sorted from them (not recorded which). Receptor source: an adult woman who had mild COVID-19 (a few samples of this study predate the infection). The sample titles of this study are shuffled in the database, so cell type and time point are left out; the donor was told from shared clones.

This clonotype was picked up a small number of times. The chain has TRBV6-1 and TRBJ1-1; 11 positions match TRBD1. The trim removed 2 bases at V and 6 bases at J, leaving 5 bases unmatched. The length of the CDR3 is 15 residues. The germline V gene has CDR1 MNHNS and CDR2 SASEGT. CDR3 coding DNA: TGTGCCAGCAGTGAAAGGACAGGGGGCAAAGCTGAAGCTTTCTTT. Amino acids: CASSERTGGKAEAFF.

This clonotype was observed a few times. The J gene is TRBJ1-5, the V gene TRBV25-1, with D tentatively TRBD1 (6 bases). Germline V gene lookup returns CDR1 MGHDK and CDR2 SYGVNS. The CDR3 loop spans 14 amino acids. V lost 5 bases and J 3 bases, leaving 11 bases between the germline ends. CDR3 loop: CASSRPGDNQPQHF. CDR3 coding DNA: TGTGCCAGCAGTCGTCCAGGGGACAATCAGCCCCAGCATTTT.

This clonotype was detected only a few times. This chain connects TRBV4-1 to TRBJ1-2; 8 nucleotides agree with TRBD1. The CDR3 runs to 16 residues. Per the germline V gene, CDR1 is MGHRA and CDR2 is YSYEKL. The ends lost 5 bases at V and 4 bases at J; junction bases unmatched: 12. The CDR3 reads CASSIRRQGALYGYTF. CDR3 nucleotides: TGCGCCAGCAGCATTCGTCGTCAGGGGGCCCTCTATGGCTACACCTTC.

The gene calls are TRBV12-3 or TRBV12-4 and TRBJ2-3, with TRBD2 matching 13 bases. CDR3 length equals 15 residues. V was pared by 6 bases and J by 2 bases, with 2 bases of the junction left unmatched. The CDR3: CASSTSGGDTDTQYF. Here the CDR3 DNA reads TGTGCCAGCAGCACTAGCGGGGGGGACACAGATACGCAGTATTTT.

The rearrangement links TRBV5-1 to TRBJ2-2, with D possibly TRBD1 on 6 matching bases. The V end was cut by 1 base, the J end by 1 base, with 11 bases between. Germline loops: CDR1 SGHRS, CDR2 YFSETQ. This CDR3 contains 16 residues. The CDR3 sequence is CASSLSGVGNTGELFF. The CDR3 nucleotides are TGCGCCAGCAGCTTGTCAGGGGTCGGGAACACCGGGGAGCTGTTTTTT.

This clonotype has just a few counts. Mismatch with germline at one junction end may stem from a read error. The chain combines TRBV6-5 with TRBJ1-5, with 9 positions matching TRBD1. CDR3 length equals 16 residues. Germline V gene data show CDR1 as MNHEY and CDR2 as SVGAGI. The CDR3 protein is CASRKNRGRGNQPQHF. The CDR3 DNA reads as TGTGCCAGCAGGAAAAACAGGGGGCGCGGCAATCAGCCGCAGCATTTT.

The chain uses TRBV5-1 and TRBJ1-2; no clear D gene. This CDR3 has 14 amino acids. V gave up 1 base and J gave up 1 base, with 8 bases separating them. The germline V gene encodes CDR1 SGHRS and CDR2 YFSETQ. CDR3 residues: CASSLSSDNYGYTF. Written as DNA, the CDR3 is TGCGCCAGCAGCTTGTCTTCAGATAACTATGGCTACACCTTC.

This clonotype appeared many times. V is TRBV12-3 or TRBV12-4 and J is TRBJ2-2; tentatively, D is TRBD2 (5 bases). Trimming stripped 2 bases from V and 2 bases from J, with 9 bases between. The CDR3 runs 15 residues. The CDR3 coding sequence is TGTGCCAGCAGTTTAAACGGGGTAAACACCGGGGAGCTGTTTTTT. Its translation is CASSLNGVNTGELFF.

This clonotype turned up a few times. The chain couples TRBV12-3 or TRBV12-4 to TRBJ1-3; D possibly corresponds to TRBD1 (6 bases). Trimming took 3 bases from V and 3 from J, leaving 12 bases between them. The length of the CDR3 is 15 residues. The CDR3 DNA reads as TGTGCCAGCAGTTTTGCCGGGGGCGGTGGAAACACCATATATTTT. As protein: CASSFAGGGGNTIYF.

DNA for the CDR3: TGTGCCAGCAGCTTAGCGCTCTGGTATGGCTACACCTTC. Its protein is CASSLALWYGYTF. This chain uses TRBV7-8 with TRBJ1-2; D gene uncertain. From germline, CDR1 is SGHVS and CDR2 FQNEAQ. The CDR3 is 13 amino acids. V was pared by 0 bases and J by 5 bases, with 7 bases between.